A single sample is the source of the 27 T cell receptor beta chains below, sequenced in a study of control samples from healthy donors and cancer patients. Clones were sequenced by immunoSEQ multiplex PCR, and TCRdb holds only the in-frame ones, with some missing. In the table there are 90,000 to 150,000 clones, more than 75% of which are singletons. The sample was blood. The receptor source for this set is a man in his thirties or forties in good health.

This clone was found a few times. The chain couples TRBV29-1 to TRBJ1-5; D unclear. Germline V gene lookup returns CDR1 SQVTM and CDR2 ANQGSEA. CDR3 size: 13 residues. V gave up 4 bases and J gave up 0 bases, with 7 bases separating them. The CDR3 nucleotides are TGCAGCGTTGGGCAACATAGCAATCAGCCCCAGCATTTT. The encoded protein is CSVGQHSNQPQHF.

This sequence joins TRBV7-9 and TRBJ2-7, with D unresolved. This CDR3 contains 11 residues. The germline V gene encodes CDR1 SEHNR and CDR2 FQNEAQ (reference sequence). Trimming removed 5 bases at V and 3 bases at J, with 5 bases between. In nucleotides, the CDR3 is TGTGCCAGCAGCCCAGTCTACGAGCAGTACTTC. It yields the protein CASSPVYEQYF.

Comment on this clone: In the same sample, other DNA sequences code for this CDR3. The chain uses TRBV18 and TRBJ1-1; D is unresolved. Germline values: CDR1 KGHSH, CDR2 LQKENI. V gave up 3 bases and J gave up 1 base, with 6 bases separating them. This CDR3 comprises 13 residues. The CDR3 coding sequence is TGTGCCAGCTCACCTCAAGAGAACACTGAAGCTTTCTTT. Translating it yields CASSPQENTEAFF.

This clone appeared once. The chain recombines TRBV24-1 with TRBJ2-3; D not certain. The ends were cut back, 5 bases at V and 1 base at J, with 12 bases in the middle. CDR3 size: 15 residues. The germline V gene has CDR1 KGHDR and CDR2 SFDVKD. CDR3 bases: TGTGCCACCAGTGTCAGAAAAACTCGCACAGATACGCAGTATTTT. Its translation is CATSVRKTRTDTQYF.

This sequence joins TRBV5-1 and TRBJ1-5; D unresolved. Trimming pared 0 bases from V and 0 bases from J, leaving 7 bases between. The CDR3 extends over 15 amino acids. Germline V gene sequence: CDR1 SGHRS, CDR2 YFSETQ. The CDR3 here is CASSLGLGSNQPQHF. The CDR3, as DNA: TGCGCCAGCAGCTTGGGTCTGGGTAGCAATCAGCCCCAGCATTTT.

The chain joins TRBV9 to TRBJ2-2; D is possibly TRBD2 (5 bases). CDR3 length equals 15 residues. The germline V and J ends were trimmed by 4 bases and 4 bases, with 14 bases remaining between them. Germline CDR1 and CDR2: SGDLS and YYNGEE. CDR3 in amino acids: CASSPPRGITGELFF. CDR3 in DNA: TGTGCCAGCAGCCCCCCCCGAGGGATCACCGGGGAGCTGTTTTTT.

The chain uses TRBV5-1 and TRBJ1-6; tentative D call: TRBD1 (6 bases). CDR1 and CDR2 from the germline V gene are SGHRS and YFSETQ. The CDR3 extends over 14 amino acids. Trimming pared 5 bases from V and 5 bases from J, leaving 11 bases between. CDR3 DNA: TGCGCCAGCAGACAGGGAGAGGATAATTCACCCCTCCACTTT. Amino acids: CASRQGEDNSPLHF.

This clone was found a few times. The chain combines TRBV10-1 with TRBJ1-3; a possible D gene is TRBD1 (5 bases). The CDR3 is made up of 15 amino acids. Deletions cut 6 bases from V and 5 bases from J, with 17 bases between. Germline values: CDR1 WNHNN, CDR2 SYGVQD (reference sequence). This CDR3 is CASRGLGGWRNTIYF. In DNA, the CDR3 is TGCGCCAGCAGAGGCCTGGGGGGGTGGCGAAACACCATATATTTT.

The chain uses TRBV14 and TRBJ2-4; 10 nucleotides match TRBD1. Germline lookup yields CDR1 SGHDN and CDR2 FVKESK. Unmatched junction bases numbered 4, after V lost 1 base and J lost 1 base. This CDR3 is 17 amino acids long. The CDR3: CASSQGTGGSAKNIQYF. As DNA, the CDR3 is TGTGCCAGCAGCCAAGGGACAGGGGGTTCCGCCAAAAACATTCAGTACTTC.

The chain links TRBV19 to TRBJ2-1, with D perhaps matching TRBD1 or TRBD2 (5 bases each). The germline V gene has CDR1 LNHDA and CDR2 SQIVND (reference sequence). This CDR3 is 12 amino acids long. V lost 8 bases, J lost 6 bases, and 11 bases lay in between. CDR3: CASRAGSNEQFF. The CDR3 DNA sequence: TGTGCCAGTCGGGCAGGGAGCAATGAGCAGTTCTTC.

This sequence joins TRBV25-1 and TRBJ1-4; a weak D match, TRBD1 (5 bases). V was trimmed by 9 bases and J by 8 bases, leaving 13 bases between them. This CDR3 is built from 12 residues. Germline CDR1 is MGHDK and CDR2 is SYGVNS. CDR3 bases: TGTGCCAGTCAAGCCTACAGGGAAAAACTGTTTTTT. This gives the protein CASQAYREKLFF.

The gene calls are TRBV24-1 and TRBJ2-2, with D tentatively TRBD1 (6 bases). CDR1 and CDR2 (germline): KGHDR, SFDVKD. V was shortened by 4 bases and J by 1 base, with 9 bases between the two germline ends. This CDR3 region has 15 residues. The CDR3 sequence: CATSDPDRNTGELFF. In DNA, the CDR3 is TGTGCCACCAGTGACCCGGACAGGAACACCGGGGAGCTGTTTTTT.

The chain uses TRBV25-1 and TRBJ1-6; D is ambiguous. Looked up from germline, CDR1 is MGHDK and CDR2 is SYGVNS. The ends were cut back, 3 bases at V and 4 bases at J, with 4 bases in the middle. The CDR3 covers 13 residues. CDR3 protein: CASSDTYNSPLHF. The CDR3 DNA reads TGTGCCAGCAGTGATACTTATAATTCACCCCTCCACTTT.

V usage is TRBV29-1 and J usage is TRBJ2-1; D call uncertain. Deletions cut 7 bases from V and 5 bases from J, with 15 bases between. The CDR3 is 13 residues long. The germline V gene has CDR1 SQVTM and CDR2 ANQGSEA. CDR3 nucleotide sequence: TGCAGCGCTCGACATCCTGGGGACAATGAGCAGTTCTTC. The encoded protein is CSARHPGDNEQFF.

This clone has a single count. J is TRBJ1-2 and V is TRBV9, with 7 positions matching TRBD1. Trimming at V came to 5 bases and at J to 4 bases, leaving 8 bases not matched to a gene. The CDR3 sequence is 14 residues long. Looked up from germline, CDR1 is SGDLS and CDR2 is YYNGEE. CDR3 region: CASRRQGRGYGYTF. CDR3 coding DNA: TGTGCCAGCAGAAGACAGGGCCGTGGCTATGGCTACACCTTC.

This chain links TRBV23-1 with TRBJ1-6; no clear D. TRBV23-1 has ORF status, its function being uncertain. V was pared by 0 bases and J by 0 bases, with 6 bases between. The CDR3 contains 16 residues. The CDR3 sequence is CASSQSESSYNSPLHF. CDR3 bases: TGCGCCAGCAGTCAATCTGAGAGCTCCTATAATTCACCCCTCCACTTT.

The gene calls are TRBV9 and TRBJ2-6; D perhaps matches TRBD1 (6 bases). The CDR3 totals 19 residues. The V end lost 4 bases, the J end lost 0 bases, and 20 bases lay between the germline ends. CDR1 and CDR2 (germline): SGDLS, YYNGEE. CDR3 sequence: CASSISTGQWRSGANVLTF. CDR3 nucleotides: TGTGCCAGCAGCATCTCAACCGGACAGTGGCGCTCTGGGGCCAACGTCCTGACTTTC.

The chain is built from TRBV5-5 and TRBJ1-4; 12 bases match TRBD1. Per the germline V gene, CDR1 is SGHKS and CDR2 is YYEKEE (reference sequence). After removal of 2 bases from V and 7 bases from J, the junction contained 12 bases not matched to a gene. The CDR3 runs 18 residues. CDR3 DNA: TGTGCCAGCAGCTTTAATCCGGGACAGGGGGCGTGGGGTGAAAAACTGTTTTTT. Translating it yields CASSFNPGQGAWGEKLFF. Combining the CDR3 with reference TRBV5-5 and TRBJ1-4 gives the whole variable domain DAGVTQSPTHLIKTRGQQVTLRCSPISGHKSVSWYQQVLGQGPQFIFQYYEKEERGRGNFPDRFSARQFPNYSSELNVNALLLGDSALYLCASSFNPGQGAWGEKLFFGSGTQLSVL.

This chain uses TRBV6-6 with TRBJ1-2; the D is unclear. The CDR3 spans 12 residues. V dropped 6 bases and J dropped 2 bases, with 7 bases sitting between them. Germline values: CDR1 MNHNY, CDR2 SVGAGI (reference sequence). The CDR3 sequence is CASSQINYGYTF. CDR3 DNA sequence: TGTGCCAGCAGCCAAATCAACTATGGCTACACCTTC.

This chain connects TRBV14 to TRBJ1-2; the match to TRBD1 covers 9 bases. This CDR3 has 15 residues. CDR1 SGHDN and CDR2 FVKESK come from the germline V gene. J gave up 2 bases and V 4 bases, and 5 bases lay outside the gene matches. In DNA, the CDR3 is TGTGCCAGCAGCCCCTTAGGACAGGGGAACTATGGCTACACCTTC. Encoded protein: CASSPLGQGNYGYTF.

This chain uses TRBV29-1 with TRBJ2-5; 9 positions agree with TRBD2. Trimming at V came to 3 bases and at J to 4 bases, leaving 9 bases not matched to a gene. Germline V gene sequence: CDR1 SQVTM, CDR2 ANQGSEA. There are 15 residues in the CDR3. CDR3: CSVEGASGDLETQYF. CDR3 nucleotide sequence: TGCAGCGTTGAGGGGGCTAGCGGGGACTTAGAGACCCAGTACTTC.

Here the CDR3 DNA reads TGTGCCAGCTCACCGCTAGCGGGGGGCCCGAGCTCCTACAATGAGCAGTTCTTC. It is translated as CASSPLAGGPSSYNEQFF. V gene TRBV18 combines with J gene TRBJ2-1, with 11 positions matching TRBD2. V trimming: 3 bases; J trimming: 0 bases; junction bases outside the gene matches: 7. Germline assignment: CDR1 KGHSH and CDR2 LQKENI. The CDR3 runs 18 residues.

The rearrangement joins TRBV6-1 to TRBJ1-2, with a tentative D call TRBD1 (5 bases). CDR1 is MNHNS, CDR2 SASEGT, per germline. Trimming removed 4 bases at V and 1 base at J, with 16 bases between. The CDR3 contains 16 residues. The CDR3 reads CASSGGEQLLNYGYTF. The CDR3 DNA sequence: TGTGCCAGCAGTGGGGGGGAACAGCTTCTTAACTATGGCTACACCTTC.

The V gene is TRBV20-1, the J gene TRBJ2-1; no firm D call. V lost 5 bases to trimming and J lost 5 bases, with 4 bases between them. In germline, CDR1 is DFQATT, CDR2 SNEGSKA (reference sequence). The CDR3 spans 10 residues. CDR3 sequence: CSARNNEQFF. CDR3 DNA sequence: TGCAGTGCTCGGAACAATGAGCAGTTCTTC.

The chain couples TRBV24-1 to TRBJ1-5; D not certain. Trimming left V 7 bases short and J 9 bases short, with 12 bases between. The germline gives CDR1 KGHDR, CDR2 SFDVKD. The CDR3 extends over 12 amino acids. The CDR3 loop reads CATRGLDGPQHF. CDR3 DNA: TGTGCCACCAGAGGGCTAGACGGGCCCCAGCATTTT.

V and J are TRBV3-1 (or the pseudogene TRBV3-2) and TRBJ1-1; no definite D call. V lost 0 bases and J lost 4, with 6 bases in between. CDR1 LGHDT and CDR2 YNNKEL come from the germline V gene (reference sequence). The CDR3 contains 13 residues. CDR3: CASSQDLSTEAFF. The CDR3 DNA reads TGTGCCAGCAGCCAAGATCTGAGCACTGAAGCTTTCTTT.

The chain is built from TRBV5-6 and TRBJ1-2; D is undetermined. Per germline, CDR1 SGHDT and CDR2 YYEEEE. The CDR3 has 13 amino acids. V was shortened by 5 bases and J by 6 bases, with 14 bases between the two germline ends. This chain's CDR3 is CASSPHQPHGYTF. CDR3 in DNA: TGTGCCAGCAGTCCACACCAGCCTCATGGCTACACCTTC.